This TCR beta chain was captured in a study of blood T cell repertoires in COVID-19 (dated by TCRdb to 2020 to 2021). For the wider study: Collaborator samples came from the United States, Italy and Spain and covered acute and convalescent phases of COVID-19. The material from the prospective study consisted of cDNA or gDNA derived from T cells, B-cell-depleted T cells, or PBMCs. The dataset comprised deeply sampled blood TCRbeta repertoires from subjects exposed to, actively infected with, or recovered from COVID-19. The repertoires were made available in a free public database intended to serve as a resource for research on the immune response to SARS-CoV-2. Samples were obtained from the ongoing ImmuneRACE study (first 160 participants) and from approximately 1,200 subjects provided by 6 global collaborators. Sample metadata almost always included a de-identified subject ID, COVID-19 status, age in years and sex. Where HLA class I and class II types were available, the types were taken from metadata supplied by the sample provider, not from assay-based typing. General findings and caveats noted by the study authors: The amount of clinical and demographic metadata varied by source and participant and was provided uncurated.

Clipping removes 5 bases from V and 4 bases from J, with 10 as the unmatched junction base count. The CDR3 has 15 amino acids, counting the end cysteine and phenylalanine. The DNA shown is the 45-base CDR3, in frame from base 1. The CDR1 and CDR2 encoded by the germline V gene are MDHEN and SYDVKM. The immunoSEQ Assay, a bias-controlled multiplex PCR, was used to amplify TCRbeta CDR3 regions from genomic DNA. The authors' pipeline ran thus. Nucleated cell counts per sample were estimated from amplification of reference gene primers within the assay. To quantify the absolute abundance of each unique TCRbeta CDR3 rearrangement, sequence reads were collapsed and filtered. For each sample, productive Simpson clonality was calculated as the square root of Simpson's diversity index over productive rearrangements. As stored in TCRdb, this immuneACCESS dataset retains in-frame rearrangements with V and J assigned. A fraction of the clones does not appear; measured against another copy, unresolved V genes explain less than half of the discrepancy, and the remainder lacks a known reason. D and trimming were read from the DNA, whereas the V and J calls and clone size are those reported in that table. The sample has 250,000 to 300,000 clones on record, approximately 90% of them singletons. The ten largest clones capture roughly 2.1% of the sample.

Of note for this clone: This receptor's antigen is unknown. Per-nucleotide qualities are absent, and no much larger clonotype sits a single base away.

In the prospective study, participants were about 18 to 89 years old, resided in about two dozen geographic areas of the United States, and were enrolled through a virtual design. To assign participants to cohorts, the prospective study relied on clinical history that participants themselves reported in a screening survey and a study questionnaire. Mobile phlebotomists in the prospective study collected whole blood, serum and a nasopharyngeal or oropharyngeal swab from every participant. Participants in the prospective study had the option to provide additional blood draws and questionnaires over a roughly two-month period. Blood samples from the prospective study were shipped frozen or at room temperature prior to DNA extraction.

The specimen was PBMCs or T cells enriched from blood (not recorded which). Rearrangement joined TRBV28 to TRBJ1-2; a stretch of 7 junction bases matches TRBD1. The receptor's source is a woman in her 40s with acute COVID-19. In nucleotide form, the sequence is TGTGCCAGCAGTCGATACAGGGGCTACGGCTATGGCTACACCTTC. Translated, this is CASSRYRGYGYGYTF.